Listed here is a single T cell receptor (beta chain). The antigen this receptor binds is unknown. Base qualities are not at hand, and no much larger clone is one base apart. The immunoSEQ Assay, a bias-controlled multiplex PCR, was used to amplify TCRbeta CDR3 regions from genomic DNA. In the source study's methods: Nucleated cell counts per sample were estimated from amplification of reference gene primers within the assay. Sequence reads were collapsed and filtered to measure the absolute abundance of every unique TCRbeta CDR3 rearrangement. For each sample, productive Simpson clonality was calculated as the square root of Simpson's diversity index across productive rearrangements. The table was pulled from immuneACCESS by TCRdb, which kept in-frame rearrangements only. Such tables lose some clones; where checked, under half of the loss comes from unresolved V genes, and the rest has no known cause. D and trimming were read from the DNA, whereas the V and J calls and clone size are those reported in that table. The sample table holds around 100,000 clones, of which more than 85% were seen once. Jointly, the top ten make up 6% of the sample.

The data were obtained in a study of blood T cell repertoires in COVID-19 (dated by TCRdb to 2020 to 2022). Regarding the complete study: Samples covering the acute and convalescent phases of COVID-19 were provided by collaborators in the United States, Italy and Spain. The material from the prospective study consisted of cDNA or gDNA derived from T cells, B-cell-depleted T cells, or PBMCs. Deeply sampled blood TCRbeta repertoires from subjects exposed to, actively infected with, or recovered from COVID-19 were included in the dataset. The repertoires were released in a freely available public database meant as a resource for research on the immune response to SARS-CoV-2. Samples came from the ongoing ImmuneRACE study (first 160 participants) plus 1,254 subjects from 6 global collaborators. Nearly every sample came with metadata listing a de-identified subject ID, COVID-19 status, age in years and sex. Where available, HLA class I and class II types were obtained from metadata supplied by the sample provider rather than from assay-based typing. The paper as a whole reports these results and caveats: The quantity of clinical and demographic metadata differed by source and by participant and was supplied without curation.

Each collaborating institution followed its own protocols to collect whole blood in K2EDTA tubes. For TCRbeta analysis, collaborators shipped samples in one of three forms: frozen whole blood, isolated PBMCs, or DNA extracted from either of those sample types. V loses 3 bases at its end and J loses 8 bases; junction bases beyond the gene matches: 7. Based on the germline V gene, the CDR1 and CDR2 sequences are MNHEY and SVGAGI. Counted from cysteine to phenylalanine, this CDR3 has 14 amino acids. Only the CDR3 portion is preserved as DNA: 42 bases, with reading frame beginning at the first base. The chain is assembled from TRBV6-5 and TRBJ1-2; the central 9 bases match TRBD1. The sequence came from a human donor in a cohort sampled during active COVID-19. Sequencing input: peripheral blood. The DNA sequence follows: TGTGCCAGCAGTTATTCACAGGGGGCGGGAGGCTACACCTTC. It is translated as CASSYSQGAGGYTF.